This T cell receptor beta chain was retrieved from a study of T cell changes during pregnancy in multiple sclerosis. The germline V and J ends were trimmed by 0 bases and 1 base, with 6 bases remaining between them. Germline CDR1 reads LNHDA; CDR2 reads SQIVND (reference sequence). The CDR3 has 15 amino acids. The method was immunoSEQ multiplex PCR; TCRdb's version includes in-frame clones alone and lacks a portion of them. The data show approximately 37,000 clones, with 80% to 95% seen just once and about 0.35% held by the top ten. The chain is built from TRBV19 and TRBJ1-4, with no clear D. The sequencing here drew on CD4+ T cells from peripheral blood mononuclear cells, taken in the third trimester of pregnancy. The receptor was derived from a female donor in good health, enrolled as a control in a pregnancy study. In DNA, the CDR3 is TGTGCCAGTAGTATAGACAGCGGAACTAATGAAAAACTGTTTTTT. Residues: CASSIDSGTNEKLFF.